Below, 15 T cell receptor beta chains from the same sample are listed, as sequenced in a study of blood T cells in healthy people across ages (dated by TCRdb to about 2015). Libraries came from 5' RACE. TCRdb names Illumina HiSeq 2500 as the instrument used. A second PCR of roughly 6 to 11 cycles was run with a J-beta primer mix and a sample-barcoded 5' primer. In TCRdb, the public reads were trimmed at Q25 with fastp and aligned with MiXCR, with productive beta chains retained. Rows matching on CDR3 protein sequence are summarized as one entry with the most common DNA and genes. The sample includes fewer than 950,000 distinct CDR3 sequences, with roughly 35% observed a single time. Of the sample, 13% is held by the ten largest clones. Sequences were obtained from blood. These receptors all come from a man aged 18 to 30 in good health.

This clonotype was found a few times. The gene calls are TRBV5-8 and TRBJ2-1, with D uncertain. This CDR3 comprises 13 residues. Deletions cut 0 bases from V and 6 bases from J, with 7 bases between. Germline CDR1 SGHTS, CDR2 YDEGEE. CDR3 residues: CASSLGAANEQFF. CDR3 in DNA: TGTGCCAGCAGCTTGGGTGCGGCCAATGAGCAGTTCTTC.

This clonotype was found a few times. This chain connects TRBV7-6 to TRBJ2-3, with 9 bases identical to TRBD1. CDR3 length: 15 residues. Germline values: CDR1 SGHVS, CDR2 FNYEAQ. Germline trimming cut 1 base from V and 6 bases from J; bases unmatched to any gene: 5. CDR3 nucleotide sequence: TGTGCCAGCAGCTTAGGGGACAGGGATTTGGATACGCAGTATTTT. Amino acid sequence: CASSLGDRDLDTQYF.

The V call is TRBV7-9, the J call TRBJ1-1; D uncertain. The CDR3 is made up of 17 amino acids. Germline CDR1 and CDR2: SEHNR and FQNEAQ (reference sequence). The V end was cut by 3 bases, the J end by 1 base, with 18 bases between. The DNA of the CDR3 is TGTGCCAGCAGCTTGGCCGAGATCCCATCGGGGAACACTGAAGCTTTCTTT. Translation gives CASSLAEIPSGNTEAFF. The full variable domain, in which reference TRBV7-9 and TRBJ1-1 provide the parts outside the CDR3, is DTGVSQNPRHKITKRGQNVTFRCDPISEHNRLYWYRQTLGQGPEFLTYFQNEAQLEKSRLLSDRFSAERPKGSFSTLEIQRTEQGDSAMYLCASSLAEIPSGNTEAFFGQGTRLTVV.

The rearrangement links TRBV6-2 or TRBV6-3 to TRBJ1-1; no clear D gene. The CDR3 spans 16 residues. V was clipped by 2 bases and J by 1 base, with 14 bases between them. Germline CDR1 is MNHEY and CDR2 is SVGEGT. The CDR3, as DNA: TGTGCCAGCAGTTACCCCCTGGGTACTCCGAACACTGAAGCTTTCTTT. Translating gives CASSYPLGTPNTEAFF.

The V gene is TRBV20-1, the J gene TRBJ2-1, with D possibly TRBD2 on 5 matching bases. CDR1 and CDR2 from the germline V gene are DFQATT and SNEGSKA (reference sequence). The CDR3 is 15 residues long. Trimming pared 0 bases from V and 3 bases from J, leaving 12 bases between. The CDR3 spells CSARDPSQSYNEQFF. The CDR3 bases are TGCAGTGCTAGAGATCCTAGCCAAAGCTACAATGAGCAGTTCTTC.

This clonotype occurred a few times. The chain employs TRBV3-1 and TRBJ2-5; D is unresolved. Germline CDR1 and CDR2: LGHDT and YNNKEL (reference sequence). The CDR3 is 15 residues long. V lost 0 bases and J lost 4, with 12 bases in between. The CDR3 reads CASSQDPARAETQYF. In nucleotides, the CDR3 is TGTGCCAGCAGCCAAGATCCGGCTAGAGCAGAGACCCAGTACTTC.

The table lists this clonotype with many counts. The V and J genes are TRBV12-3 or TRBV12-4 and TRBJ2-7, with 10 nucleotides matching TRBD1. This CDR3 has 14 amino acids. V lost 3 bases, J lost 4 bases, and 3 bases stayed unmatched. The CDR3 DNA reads TGTGCCAGCAGTTTGCGGACAGGGGGGTACGAGCAGTACTTC. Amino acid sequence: CASSLRTGGYEQYF.

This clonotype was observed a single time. The CDR3 is CASSGAGANTGELFF. DNA for the CDR3: TGTGCCAGCAGTGGGGCCGGGGCTAACACCGGGGAGCTGTTTTTT. This chain connects TRBV2 to TRBJ2-2; D tentatively fits TRBD1 or TRBD2 (5 bases each). CDR1 and CDR2 (germline): SNHLY, FYNNEI. Trimming took off 4 bases at V and 2 bases at J, with 11 bases between the two ends. CDR3 length equals 15 residues.

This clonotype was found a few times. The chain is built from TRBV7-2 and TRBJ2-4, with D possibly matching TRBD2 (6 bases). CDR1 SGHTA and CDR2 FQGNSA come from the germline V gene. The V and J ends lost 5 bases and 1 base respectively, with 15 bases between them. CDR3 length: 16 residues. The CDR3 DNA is TGTGCCAGCAGCCTCCCGACGGGGGTTGCCAAAAACATTCAGTACTTC. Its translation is CASSLPTGVAKNIQYF.

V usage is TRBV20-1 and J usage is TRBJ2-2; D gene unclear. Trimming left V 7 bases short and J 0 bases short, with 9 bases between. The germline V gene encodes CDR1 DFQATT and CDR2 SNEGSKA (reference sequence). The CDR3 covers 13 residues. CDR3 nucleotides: TGCAGTGGGTATATAGCGAACACCGGGGAGCTGTTTTTT. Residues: CSGYIANTGELFF.

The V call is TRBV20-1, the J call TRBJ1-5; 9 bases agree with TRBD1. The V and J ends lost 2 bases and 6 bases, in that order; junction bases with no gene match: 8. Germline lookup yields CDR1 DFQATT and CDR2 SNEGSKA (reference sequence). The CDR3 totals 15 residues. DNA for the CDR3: TGCAGTGCTAGACGACAGGGGGGGCTTTTTCAGCCCCAGCATTTT. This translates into CSARRQGGLFQPQHF.

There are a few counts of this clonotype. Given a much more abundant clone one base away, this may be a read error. This CDR3 reads CSVEAEGSTDTQYF. The CDR3 DNA is TGCAGCGTTGAGGCGGAGGGGTCCACAGATACGCAGTATTTT. The rearrangement joins TRBV29-1 to TRBJ2-3; perhaps TRBD2 as D (6 bases). Trimming stripped 3 bases from V and 2 bases from J, with 12 bases between. The CDR3 extends over 14 amino acids. CDR1 and CDR2 from the germline V gene are SQVTM and ANQGSEA.

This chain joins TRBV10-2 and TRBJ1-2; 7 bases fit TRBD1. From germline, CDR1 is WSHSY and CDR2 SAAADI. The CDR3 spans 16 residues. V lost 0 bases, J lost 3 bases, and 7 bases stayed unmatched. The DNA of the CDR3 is TGCGCCAGCAGTGAGTCTAAGGAGGGGGCCCACTATGGCTACACCTTC. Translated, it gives CASSESKEGAHYGYTF.

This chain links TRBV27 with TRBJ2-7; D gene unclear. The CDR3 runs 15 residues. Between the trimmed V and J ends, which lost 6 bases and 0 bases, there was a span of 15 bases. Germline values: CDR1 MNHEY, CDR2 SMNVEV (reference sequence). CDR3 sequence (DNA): TGTGCCAGCAGCTCTCACGGCGATAGCTCCTACGAGCAGTACTTC. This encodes CASSSHGDSSYEQYF.

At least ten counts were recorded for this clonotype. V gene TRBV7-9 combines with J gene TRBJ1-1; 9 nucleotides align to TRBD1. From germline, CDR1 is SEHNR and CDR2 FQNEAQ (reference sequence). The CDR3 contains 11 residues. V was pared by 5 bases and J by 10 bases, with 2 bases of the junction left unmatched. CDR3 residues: CASSETGGAFF. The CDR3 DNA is TGTGCCAGCAGCGAGACAGGGGGAGCTTTCTTT.